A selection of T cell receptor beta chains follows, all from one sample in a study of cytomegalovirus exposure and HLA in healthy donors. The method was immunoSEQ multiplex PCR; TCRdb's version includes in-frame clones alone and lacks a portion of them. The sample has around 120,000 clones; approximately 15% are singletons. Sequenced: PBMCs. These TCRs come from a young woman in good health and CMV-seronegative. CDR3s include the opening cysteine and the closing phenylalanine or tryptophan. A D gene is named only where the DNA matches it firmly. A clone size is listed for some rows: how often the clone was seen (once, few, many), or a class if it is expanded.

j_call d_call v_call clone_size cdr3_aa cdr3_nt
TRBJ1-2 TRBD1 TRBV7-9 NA CASSSGGSYGYTF TGTGCCAGCAGCTCAGGGGGCTCCTATGGCTACACCTTC
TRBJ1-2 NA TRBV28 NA CASSLAPIVYGYTF TGTGCCAGCAGTTTAGCACCGATAGTCTATGGCTACACCTTC
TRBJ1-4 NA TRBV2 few CDRREAPMEKLFF TGTGACAGAAGGGAGGCACCTATGGAAAAACTGTTTTTT
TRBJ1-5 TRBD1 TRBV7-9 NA CASSLSGGSQPQHF TGTGCCAGCAGCCTCTCAGGGGGCAGTCAGCCCCAGCATTTT
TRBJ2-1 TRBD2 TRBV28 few CASSFRSSGSQLKSSYNEQFF TGTGCCAGCAGTTTTCGGTCTAGCGGGAGTCAACTCAAGAGCTCCTACAATGAGCAGTTCTTC
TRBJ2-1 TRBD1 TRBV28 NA CASREDRGNEQFF TGTGCCAGCAGGGAAGACAGGGGGAATGAGCAGTTCTTC
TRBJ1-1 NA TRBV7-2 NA CASSLGQVGAFF TGTGCCAGCAGCTTAGGGCAGGTTGGTGCTTTCTTT
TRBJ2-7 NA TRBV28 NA CASSLNFLQVQQYF TGTGCCAGCAGTCTCAACTTCCTTCAGGTACAGCAGTACTTC
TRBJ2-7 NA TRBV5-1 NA CASSLAGRGDEQYF TGCGCCAGCAGCTTGGCGGGGAGGGGGGACGAGCAGTACTTC
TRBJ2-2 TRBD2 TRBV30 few CAGNSGRGAGELFF TGTGCCGGTAATAGCGGGAGGGGAGCCGGGGAGCTGTTTTTT
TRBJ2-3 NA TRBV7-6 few CASSLAEEAQYF TGTGCCAGCAGCTTAGCCGAGGAGGCGCAGTATTTT
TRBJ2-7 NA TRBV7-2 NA CASSSSRGYEQYF TGTGCCAGCAGCTCGAGTAGAGGATACGAGCAGTACTTC
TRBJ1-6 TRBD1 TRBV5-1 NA CASSLTPTGLSPLHF TGCGCCAGCAGCTTGACACCGACAGGGCTCTCACCCCTCCACTTT
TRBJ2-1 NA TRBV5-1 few CASSLEASSYNEQFF TGCGCCAGCAGCCTAGAAGCTAGCTCCTACAATGAGCAGTTCTTC
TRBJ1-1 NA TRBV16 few CASSQSQKGVGSRAFF TGTGCCAGCAGCCAATCCCAAAAGGGGGTTGGTAGTCGAGCTTTCTTT
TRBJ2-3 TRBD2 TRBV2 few CASSRIAGGPLDTQYF TGTGCCAGCAGTCGCATAGCGGGAGGGCCCCTAGATACGCAGTATTTT
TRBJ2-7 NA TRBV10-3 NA CAISESGPADEQYF TGTGCCATCAGTGAGTCTGGTCCTGCGGACGAGCAGTACTTC
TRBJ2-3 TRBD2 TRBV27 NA CASSPRGTDTQYF TGTGCCAGCAGTCCGCGGGGGACAGATACGCAGTATTTT
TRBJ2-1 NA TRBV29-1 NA CSVASWRTTNEQFF TGCAGCGTTGCGTCCTGGAGGACTACAAATGAGCAGTTCTTC
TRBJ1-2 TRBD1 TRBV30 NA CAWSVGQGIGYTF TGTGCCTGGAGTGTGGGACAGGGGATTGGCTACACCTTC
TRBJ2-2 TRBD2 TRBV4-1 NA CASSQGEIAGPNTGELFF TGCGCCAGCAGCCAGGGGGAAATAGCGGGGCCGAACACCGGGGAGCTGTTTTTT
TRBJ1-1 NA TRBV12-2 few CASRLATNTEAFF TGTGCAAGTCGCTTAGCGACTAACACTGAAGCTTTCTTT
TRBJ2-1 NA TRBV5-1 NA CASSLLAGNYNEQFF TGCGCCAGCAGCTTGCTAGCCGGCAACTACAATGAGCAGTTCTTC
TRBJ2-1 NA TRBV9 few CASSVGGLGGYNEQFF TGTGCCAGCAGCGTAGGAGGACTAGGGGGGTACAATGAGCAGTTCTTC
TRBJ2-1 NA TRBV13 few CASSLEGVGNEQFF TGTGCCAGCAGCTTAGAGGGGGTGGGTAATGAGCAGTTCTTC